A selection of T cell receptor beta chains follows, all from one sample in a study of T cells in tuberculosis. Sequencing used immunoSEQ multiplex PCR; TCRdb keeps in-frame clones, though not all of them. The table records 38,000 or so clones, around 96% of them present only once. What was sequenced was PBMCs. The receptors originated from a donor under 30 with latent tuberculosis or without tuberculosis infection. Each CDR3 is given with its conserved first and last residue. D genes are given only for firm matches. Clone size is not always given. Where it is, it says once, few, many or a class for expanded clones.

J,size,V,length,D,DNA,CDR3
TRBJ2-7,.,TRBV28,16,.,TGTGCCAGCAGACCTGTTACAGCCATGGGCTCCTACGAGCAGTACTTC,CASRPVTAMGSYEQYF
TRBJ2-5,.,TRBV25-1,15,.,TGTGCCAGCAGTGAGGGACCCAGACAGGAGGAGACCCAGTACTTC,CASSEGPRQEETQYF
TRBJ1-5,.,TRBV11-2,14,.,TGTGCCAGCAGCTTAGGAGGGTACAATCAGCCCCAGCATTTT,CASSLGGYNQPQHF
TRBJ2-5,.,TRBV13,14,.,TGTGCCAGCAGCTTAGCTACAGGGAAGGAGACCCAGTACTTC,CASSLATGKETQYF
TRBJ2-2,.,TRBV7-8,17,TRBD1,TGTGCCAGCAGCTTAGCGTCAGGGGGCTTCTATCCCGGGGAGCTGTTTTTT,CASSLASGGFYPGELFF
TRBJ2-5,.,TRBV27,14,.,TGTGCCAGCAGGGATTGGACTAAACAACAGACCCAGTACTTC,CASRDWTKQQTQYF
TRBJ1-5,.,TRBV28,15,TRBD1,TGTGCCAGCAGACGGACAGGGGTGGGCAATCAGCCCCAGCATTTT,CASRRTGVGNQPQHF
TRBJ1-1,.,TRBV7-9,13,TRBD1,TGTGCCAGCAGCCTAACAGGGGACACTGAAGCTTTCTTT,CASSLTGDTEAFF
TRBJ2-1,.,TRBV27,13,TRBD1,TGTGCCAGCACCCACGGGACAGCCAATGAGCAGTTCTTC,CASTHGTANEQFF
TRBJ1-6,.,TRBV30,15,.,TGTGCCTGGTCCCAGGGCCTGAAGAATAATTCACCCCTCCACTTT,CAWSQGLKNNSPLHF
TRBJ1-4,.,TRBV25-1,15,TRBD1,TGTGCCAGCAGCAATAGACAGGGGGAGGGTGAAAAACTGTTTTTT,CASSNRQGEGEKLFF
TRBJ1-5,.,TRBV19,18,TRBD1,TGTGCCAGTAGTTCCCGGACAGGGGGCACGGGGAGCAATCAGCCCCAGCATTTT,CASSSRTGGTGSNQPQHF
TRBJ2-7,.,TRBV5-6,14,.,TGTGCCAGCAGCTTGGTTCGGGGTTCCTACGAGCAGTACTTC,CASSLVRGSYEQYF
TRBJ2-7,.,TRBV9,15,TRBD1,TGTGCCAGCAGCGTAGGACAGGGTACTGTCTACGAGCAGTACTTC,CASSVGQGTVYEQYF
TRBJ2-3,.,TRBV5-4,15,TRBD2,TGTGCCAGCAGCCCTAGCGGGGGGGCCACAGATACGCAGTATTTT,CASSPSGGATDTQYF
TRBJ1-2,.,TRBV19,13,.,TGTGCCAGTAGTATAGAGGGGACAATTGGCTACACCTTC,CASSIEGTIGYTF
TRBJ2-7,.,TRBV25-1,18,.,TGTGCCAGCAGTGACCAGCAGACTCTCCGGCCTGCTACCTACGAGCAGTACTTC,CASSDQQTLRPATYEQYF
TRBJ2-5,.,TRBV14,12,.,TGTGCCAGCAGCTTTCGGAGGGAGACCCAGTACTTC,CASSFRRETQYF
TRBJ1-2,.,TRBV27,15,.,TGTGCCAGCAGTTTATCGGGCAGGGGAGACTATGGCTACACCTTC,CASSLSGRGDYGYTF
TRBJ1-2,few,TRBV29-1,13,TRBD1,TGCAGCGTTGCTGAGACAGGGAACTATGGCTACACCTTC,CSVAETGNYGYTF
TRBJ2-1,.,TRBV2,15,TRBD2,TGTGCCAGCAGACTTCCTAGCGGGGGGTTCTATGAGCAGTTCTTC,CASRLPSGGFYEQFF
TRBJ2-1,.,TRBV9,15,.,TGTGCCAGCAGCGTAGCGAGACTTGAGTACAATGAGCAGTTCTTC,CASSVARLEYNEQFF
TRBJ1-4,.,TRBV14,19,.,TGTGCCAGCAGCCAAGAAGCGGGTTGGCGGATATCAACTAATGAAAAACTGTTTTTT,CASSQEAGWRISTNEKLFF
TRBJ2-3,.,TRBV11-2,17,.,TGTGCCAGCAGCTTAGATCCCACAGGGACCTCCACAGATACGCAGTATTTT,CASSLDPTGTSTDTQYF
TRBJ1-3,.,TRBV6-5,15,TRBD1,TGTGCCAGCAGTAGAACAGGGGGCGAAGGAAACACCATATATTTT,CASSRTGGEGNTIYF
TRBJ1-1,.,TRBV28,16,.,TGTGCCAGCAGTTTAGCGTTAGGGGGGGCTTCGACTAGGGCTTTCTTT,CASSLALGGASTRAFF
TRBJ1-1,.,TRBV5-1,13,.,TGCGCCAGCAGCCAGGACATGAACACTGAAGCTTTCTTT,CASSQDMNTEAFF
TRBJ1-3,.,TRBV30,13,.,TGTGCCTGGAGTGTACTTAGAGGAAACACCATATATTTT,CAWSVLRGNTIYF
TRBJ1-1,.,TRBV19,15,TRBD1,TGTGCCAGTAGTATTCGGGACAGGGGAAGCGGGGGGGCTTTCTTT,CASSIRDRGSGGAFF
TRBJ1-5,.,TRBV7-9,12,.,TGTGCCAGCAGCCCAGTAAATCAGCCCCAGCATTTT,CASSPVNQPQHF
TRBJ1-3,.,TRBV6-4,13,.,TGTGCCAGCAGCACAGACTCTGGAAACACCATATATTTT,CASSTDSGNTIYF
TRBJ1-2,.,TRBV5-6,17,.,TGTGCCAGCAGCGAGAAGGTGGGGCGCTTAACCCTGGGGGGCTACACCTTC,CASSEKVGRLTLGGYTF
TRBJ1-3,.,TRBV6-6,16,TRBD1,TGTGCCAGCAGCGGACAGGCAAACCTCTCTGGAAACACCATATATTTT,CASSGQANLSGNTIYF
TRBJ2-7,.,TRBV10-3,13,.,TGTGCCATCAGTGAGCCCGGGTCGTTCGAGCAGTACTTC,CAISEPGSFEQYF
TRBJ1-4,.,TRBV7-2,15,TRBD1,TGTGCCAGCAGCGCTGGACAGGGGGCATGGGAAAAACTGTTTTTT,CASSAGQGAWEKLFF
TRBJ1-5,.,TRBV28,14,.,TGTGCCAGCAGTTTTCCAGGGGTAGAACAGCCCCAGCATTTT,CASSFPGVEQPQHF
TRBJ1-2,.,TRBV30,16,TRBD1,TGTGCCTGGAGTGTAACGCGCACAGGGGGCAGCTATGGCTACACCTTC,CAWSVTRTGGSYGYTF
TRBJ2-5,.,TRBV30,14,TRBD1,TGTGCCTGGAGTGGGGACAGGGGGGGGGTGACCCAGTACTTC,CAWSGDRGGVTQYF
TRBJ2-1,.,TRBV25-1,16,TRBD2,TGTGCCAGCAGTGGATCTAGCGGGGGGGCCAAGCATGAGCAGTTCTTC,CASSGSSGGAKHEQFF
TRBJ1-5,.,TRBV19,16,TRBD1,TGTGCCAGTAGCGAGAACCGGGACAGCGACAATCAGCCCCAGCATTTT,CASSENRDSDNQPQHF
TRBJ2-2,.,TRBV27,19,.,TGTGCCAACAGTTTATCTCGACCGGACAGCACGAAGTTCACCGGGGAGCTGTTTTTT,CANSLSRPDSTKFTGELFF
TRBJ2-5,.,TRBV7-2,19,TRBD1,TGTGCCAGCCCAACAAGGGGGGAGGACACCCGGACAGGGATGGAGACCCAGTACTTC,CASPTRGEDTRTGMETQYF
TRBJ1-5,.,TRBV19,19,.,TGTGCCAGTAGTACATCCTTTAGGGGACAAAGCTTAAGCAATCAGCCCCAGCATTTT,CASSTSFRGQSLSNQPQHF
TRBJ1-1,.,TRBV5-1,16,TRBD1,TGCGCCAGCAGCTCAGGACAGGGCTCCCCTCGCACTGAAGCTTTCTTT,CASSSGQGSPRTEAFF
TRBJ2-7,.,TRBV11-2,11,.,TGTGCCAGCAGCTACAGGGACGAGCAGTACTTC,CASSYRDEQYF
TRBJ2-5,.,TRBV7-7,19,TRBD2,TGTGCCAGCAGCCCGGAGCGATTCAGGGTTGCTAGCGGCCAAGAGACCCAGTACTTC,CASSPERFRVASGQETQYF
TRBJ1-3,.,TRBV5-8,13,.,TGTGCCAGCAGCTACAGGGCTGGAAACACCATATATTTT,CASSYRAGNTIYF
TRBJ2-3,few,TRBV2,12,.,TGTGCCAGCAGGCTTCAAGCTTCTACGCAGTATTTT,CASRLQASTQYF
TRBJ1-1,.,TRBV2,14,TRBD1,TGTGCCAGCGGGCTGGGACAGCTGAACACTGAAGCTTTCTTT,CASGLGQLNTEAFF
TRBJ2-5,.,TRBV5-5,14,.,TGTGCCAGCAGCCTAGGACAAGCTCAAGAGACCCAGTACTTC,CASSLGQAQETQYF